This paragraph covers one T cell receptor beta chain sequence. No cognate antigen has been identified for it. Base qualities are not at hand, and no much larger clone is one base apart. This specimen belongs to a study of blood T cells in healthy people across ages (dated by TCRdb to about 2015). Looking at the study overall: In model experiments, roughly one uniquely barcoded TCR beta cDNA molecule per two T cells was captured by template switching. Donors were grouped into four age groups: young (average roughly 17 years), middle-aged (roughly 38), aged (around 60) and long-lived (just over 80). Using the same blood draw, the study looked at two additional independent replicas of 1 million unique cDNA reads for two donors, one aged 18 to 29 and the other aged 80 or older. To avoid experimental bias, donors of different ages were randomly spread across the sequencing lanes. Using deep sequencing normalized with unique cDNA molecular identifiers, the study measured how TCR beta repertoire diversity changes with age.

The library was obtained by 5' RACE. The reads were generated on an Illumina HiSeq 2500. The second PCR ran for roughly 7 to 12 cycles and used a J-beta primer mix along with a sample-barcoded 5' primer. A template-switch 5' adaptor carrying 12 random nucleotides introduced a unique molecular identifier onto each TCR beta cDNA molecule. Each sample yielded at least 2.5 million CDR3-containing paired-end reads. First-strand cDNA synthesis was performed from all RNA using the Mint cDNA synthesis kit, with priming by a TRBC-specific oligonucleotide. All cDNA was treated with uracil-DNA glycosylase and then went through a first 18-cycle PCR with the universal primers M1SS and BC2_uni_R. The authors' analysis ran thus. For normalization, 1 million high-quality reads, each with a distinct molecular identifier, were randomly selected from each sample. Reads with shared molecular identifiers were discarded instead of being binned into consensus sequences. MiTCR, set to a Q25 quality threshold and the strictest error-elimination algorithm, was used for CDR3 identification, clonotype clustering and error correction. Lower-bound total TCR beta diversity was estimated with a nonparametric unseen species model using Euler transformation. Using fastp at Q25 and MiXCR, TCRdb reprocessed the public reads and kept productive beta chains. Records with the same CDR3 protein are collapsed into one entry carrying the most frequent genes and DNA. The V and J calls and clone size are TCRdb's, not the authors'. Here the sample has roughly 930,000 distinct CDR3 sequences; around 49% occur a single time. 10% to 15% of the sample comes from the top ten.

Donors were a few dozen systemically healthy Caucasian individuals from Russia aged roughly 6 to 95 years. Around 10 milliliters of peripheral blood were drawn from each donor into EDTA-treated Vacutainer tubes. Ficoll-Paque density-gradient centrifugation was used to isolate PBMCs, with at least 7 million per sample. Total RNA was extracted from PBMCs with Trizol reagent, with at least 6 micrograms obtained per sample. For every donor, flow cytometry on a PBMC aliquot measured the percentage of naive CD45RAhigh/CD27high T cells. Relative to germline, V is 0 bases shorter and J is 3 bases shorter, with 10 bases between their ends. The CDR3 runs 15 amino acids, cysteine and phenylalanine included. Only CDR3 DNA remains: 45 bases, in frame from the first base. CDR1 and CDR2, looked up from the germline V gene, are LGHNA and YSLEER. Overall results and qualifications from the work: Compared with the aged group, the long-lived group had more naive CD4+ T cells, fewer expanded clones and increased TCR diversity, suggesting age selection. Donor CMV infection status was unknown, potentially confounding age-related changes in expanded clonotypes. Estimates of total diversity based on one million sequenced T cells were considered lower bounds and underestimates. Observed TCR beta diversity per million T cells fell roughly linearly with age, and a significant reduction was already apparent by age about 36. Because profiling used bulk unsorted PBMCs, naive and antigen-experienced compartments could not be compared conclusively. Observed TCR beta diversity correlated strongly with the percentage of naive T cells measured by flow cytometry.

This clonotype originated in a man aged 25-45 years in good health. Sequencing was done on a sample of blood. The chain employs TRBV4-3 and TRBJ2-3; the D gene cannot be named for sure. The CDR3 protein is CASSQDLAWTDTQYF. In nucleotide form, the sequence is TGCGCCAGCAGCCAAGATCTGGCGTGGACAGATACGCAGTATTTT.